Each of the 4 T cell receptor beta chains below was sequenced from the same sample in a study of breast tumors, draining lymph nodes, adjacent tissues. In TCRdb, the multiplex PCR reads were re-called with MiXCR into one record per CDR3 protein. The repertoire has tens of thousands of distinct CDR3 sequences, roughly 57% of them found once; the top ten carry roughly a fifth. The sequencing input was breast tumor tissue. These receptors all stem from a female donor with breast cancer. Some clones in this sample may be carry-over from other donors' samples.

This clonotype was seen at least ten times. The J gene is TRBJ2-2, the V gene TRBV11-2; D is ambiguous. Germline CDR1 is SGHAT and CDR2 is FQNNGV. Trimming left V 5 bases short and J 5 bases short, with 12 bases between. This CDR3 has 14 residues. The CDR3 loop reads CASSPLKWTGELFF. DNA of the CDR3: TGTGCCAGCAGCCCCTTAAAATGGACCGGGGAGCTGTTTTTT.

The chain carries TRBV5-1 and TRBJ1-5, with D tentatively TRBD1 (5 bases). Germline CDR1 SGHRS, CDR2 YFSETQ. Trimming pared 7 bases from V and 9 bases from J, leaving 11 bases between. The CDR3 is made up of 11 amino acids. In DNA form, the CDR3 reads TGCGCCAGCCCCACGGGGCGGCCCCAGCATTTT. Protein product: CASPTGRPQHF.

V usage is TRBV7-2 and J usage is TRBJ1-5; D not certain. The CDR3 consists of 17 residues. Trimming took off 1 base at V and 5 bases at J, with 18 bases between the two ends. Germline CDR1 is SGHTA and CDR2 is FQGNSA. The CDR3 DNA reads TGTGCCAGCAGCTTAGTGGGAGGACGTGGGAACCATCAGCCCCAGCATTTT. Translation: CASSLVGGRGNHQPQHF.

This chain joins TRBV15 and TRBJ2-7; either TRBD1 or TRBD2 may fit D (5 bases each). Trimming shortened V by 0 bases and J by 4 bases, and 19 bases separated the two germline ends. The CDR3 contains 17 residues. The germline CDR1 and CDR2 sequences are LNHNV and YYDKDF (reference sequence). The CDR3 reads CATSRDPRGLRGYEQYF. CDR3 DNA: TGTGCCACCAGCAGAGATCCAAGGGGCCTAAGAGGGTACGAGCAGTACTTC.